This T cell receptor beta chain came from a study of T cells in women clearing cervical HPV infection. Study-level information: Control women cleared a single incident HPV16 infection within 12 months. Whole-study findings and limits: Controls had more TRBV6-7 (0.16%) than cases (about 0.11%).

Average input was approximately 1,200 ng genomic DNA for immunoSEQ TCR beta CDR3 amplification. The table came from immunoSEQ multiplex PCR; TCRdb's copy has only in-frame clones and leaves some out. The sample shows about 20,000 clones, and roughly 5.4% sits with its ten largest clones. Germline V gives CDR1 SGHAT, CDR2 FQNNGV. This CDR3 region has 14 residues. Trimming took off 8 bases at V and 8 bases at J, with 20 bases between the two ends. HPV was found by MY09/MY11 PCR and dot-blot genotyping. Details on this clone: The antigen remains unidentified. The read gets to within 3 residues of the CDR3 end, and the germline J gene fills in the rest.

The source is a woman between 18 and 70 years old with a cervical HPV16 infection that either progressed to CIN3+ or cleared (not recorded which). This chain links TRBV11-2 with TRBJ2-3; a weak D match, TRBD2 (7 bases). Sequencing was carried out using blood buffy coat. The sequenced part of the CDR3 DNA is TGTGCCAGCGGGGGGGGTCAGGGGACGGCTACG. It is translated as CASGGGQGTAT. The entire CDR3 sequence reads CASGGGQGTATQYF. Combining the CDR3 with reference TRBV11-2 and TRBJ2-3 gives the whole variable domain EAGVAQSPRYKIIEKRQSVAFWCNPISGHATLYWYQQILGQGPKLLIQFQNNGVVDDSQLPKDRFSAERLKGVDSTLKIQPAKLEDSAVYLCASGGGQGTATQYFGPGTRLTVL.